Listed here are 30 T cell receptor beta chains from one sample, sequenced in a study of brain metastases from non-small cell lung cancer. Some clones are missing from TCRdb's copy, which holds only in-frame ones; the method was immunoSEQ multiplex PCR. The sample includes 2,500 to 3,000 clones, roughly 82% of them seen just once. Sequenced material: primary lung tumor tissue. The receptor source for this set is a donor aged 40 or over with non-small cell lung cancer.

As to this clone: Other DNA sequences in the same sample also yield this CDR3. The chain employs TRBV6-4 and TRBJ2-3; TRBD1 matches 9 bases. Looked up from germline, CDR1 is MRHNA and CDR2 is SNTAGT. The V segment lost 0 bases and the J segment 4 bases; nucleotides outside the gene matches: 5. There are 16 residues in the CDR3. The CDR3 loop reads CASSDSTGTGSDTQYF. CDR3 DNA: TGTGCCAGCAGTGACTCGACCGGGACAGGGTCAGATACGCAGTATTTT.

The count of this clone is one. This chain links TRBV4-3 with TRBJ2-5; D perhaps matches TRBD2 (6 bases). Germline CDR1 is LGHNA and CDR2 is YSLEER. The germline V and J ends were trimmed by 3 bases and 1 base, with 9 bases remaining between them. CDR3 length: 14 amino acids. CDR3 nucleotides: TGCGCCAGCAGCCACGCGGGGACCCAAGAGACCCAGTACTTC. Translated, it gives CASSHAGTQETQYF.

Comment on this clone: This sample includes further DNA sequences coding for the same CDR3. This chain uses TRBV14 with TRBJ2-3, with 9 bases fitting TRBD2. The CDR3 is 15 amino acids. V shed 3 bases, J shed 2 bases, and the junction held 3 bases outside the gene matches. CDR1 is SGHDN, CDR2 FVKESK, per germline. The CDR3, as DNA: TGTGCCAGCAGCCAGCCGGGACTAGCCACAGATACGCAGTATTTT. Protein product: CASSQPGLATDTQYF.

This clone was seen just once. V is TRBV5-6 and J is TRBJ1-2, with 11 positions matching TRBD1. Germline trimming cut 2 bases from V and 8 bases from J; bases unmatched to any gene: 5. This CDR3 region has 14 residues. Germline loops: CDR1 SGHDT, CDR2 YYEEEE. The CDR3 protein is CASSFPDRGPGYTF. CDR3 nucleotide sequence: TGTGCCAGCAGCTTCCCGGACAGGGGGCCCGGCTACACCTTC.

The J gene is TRBJ2-5, the V gene TRBV19, with a possible D match to TRBD1 (5 bases). The CDR3 has 14 amino acids. Trimming removed 4 bases from V and 1 base from J, with 10 bases in between. Germline assignment: CDR1 LNHDA and CDR2 SQIVND (reference sequence). The CDR3 DNA reads TGTGCCAGTAGTAGCACAGGCTCCCAAGAGACCCAGTACTTC. Protein product: CASSSTGSQETQYF.

The table lists this clone with a count of one. The chain couples TRBV7-2 to TRBJ2-3; TRBD2 matches at 9 bases. V dropped 1 base and J dropped 5; count of bases not matched to a gene: 10. The germline CDR1 and CDR2 sequences are SGHTA and FQGNSA. The CDR3 runs 17 residues. The CDR3 DNA reads TGTGCCAGCAGCTTAGTGGGAAGCGGGAGGATTGGAGATACGCAGTATTTT. Its protein product is CASSLVGSGRIGDTQYF. The full variable domain, its missing parts supplied by reference TRBV7-2 and TRBJ2-3, is GAGVSQSPSNKVTEKGKDVELRCDPISGHTALYWYRQSLGQGLEFLIYFQGNSAPDKSGLPSDRFSAERTGGSVSTLTIQRTQQEDSAVYLCASSLVGSGRIGDTQYFGPGTRLTVL.

This clone was detected once. The J gene is TRBJ2-7, the V gene TRBV19; maybe TRBD2 (5 bases). Per the germline V gene, CDR1 is LNHDA and CDR2 is SQIVND (reference sequence). Deletions cut 3 bases from V and 0 bases from J, with 12 bases between. This CDR3 has 15 residues. The CDR3 DNA reads TGTGCCAGTAGTATTTTTTTCGGGATCTCCTACGAGCAGTACTTC. It translates to CASSIFFGISYEQYF.

This clone was observed a single time. The J gene is TRBJ2-5, the V gene TRBV7-2, with D perhaps TRBD1 (6 bases). The ends were cut back, 4 bases at V and 9 bases at J, with 18 bases in the middle. In germline, CDR1 is SGHTA, CDR2 FQGNSA. The CDR3 totals 14 residues. Here the CDR3 reads CASSYGDIRGAQYF. DNA of the CDR3: TGTGCCAGCAGCTACGGGGACATTCGAGGGGCCCAGTACTTC.

About this clone itself: A much more abundant neighbour one base away suggests this may be a read error. V gene TRBV7-9 combines with J gene TRBJ2-2; TRBD1 aligns across 9 bases. From germline, CDR1 is SEHNR and CDR2 FQNEAQ (reference sequence). J was trimmed by 4 bases and V by 7 bases; bases with no gene match: 7. The CDR3 extends over 15 amino acids. The CDR3 spells CASNRGTGSTGELFF. DNA of the CDR3: TGTGCCAGCAACCGGGGGACAGGGTCCACCGGGGAGCTGTTTTTT.

In this sample, this clone turned up a few times. The chain joins TRBV6-2 or TRBV6-3 to TRBJ2-3; D remains unclear. The V gene lost 4 bases and the J gene lost 7 bases, with 15 bases spanning the gap. Germline lookup yields CDR1 MNHEY and CDR2 SVGEGT. This CDR3 comprises 14 residues. CDR3 amino acids: CASSSVSETNTQYF. CDR3 DNA: TGTGCCAGCAGTTCAGTTTCGGAGACAAATACGCAGTATTTT.

This CDR3 is CASSLDGTIYNEQFF. The CDR3 coding sequence is TGTGCCAGCAGCTTAGATGGGACCATTTACAATGAGCAGTTCTTC. The chain couples TRBV11-3 to TRBJ2-1; D possibly uses TRBD1 or TRBD2 (5 bases each). Trimming cost V 0 bases and J 4 bases, with 10 bases left between them. CDR3 length equals 15 residues. The germline V gene has CDR1 SGHNT and CDR2 YENEEA.

The V and J genes are TRBV6-2 or TRBV6-3 and TRBJ2-1; TRBD2 matches 10 bases. Germline CDR1 reads MNHEY; CDR2 reads SVGEGT. V lost 0 bases and J lost 12; bases outside the gene matches: 11. There are 16 residues in the CDR3. CDR3 in amino acids: CASSYSGLAGEDPQFF. The CDR3 coding sequence is TGTGCCAGCAGTTACTCGGGGCTAGCGGGAGAGGATCCGCAGTTCTTC.

V and J are TRBV5-4 and TRBJ1-4; a possible D gene is TRBD1 (6 bases). The CDR3 covers 15 residues. V lost 4 bases and J 0 bases, leaving 10 bases between the germline ends. Germline loops: CDR1 SGHNT, CDR2 YYREEE (reference sequence). The CDR3 loop reads CASSGRGSTNEKLFF. The CDR3 DNA sequence: TGTGCCAGCAGCGGCAGGGGCTCAACTAATGAAAAACTGTTTTTT.

V usage is TRBV24-1 and J usage is TRBJ2-7, with D hard to call. Germline V CDR1 and CDR2: KGHDR, SFDVKD. The CDR3 consists of 14 residues. The V and J ends lost 9 bases and 2 bases respectively, with 16 bases between them. The CDR3 nucleotides read TGTGCCACCGGACCAAGGCAGAACACCTACGAGCAGTACTTC. Its protein is CATGPRQNTYEQYF.

This clone was seen just once. The CDR3 loop reads CASSQDSAGRHEQYF. The CDR3 DNA sequence: TGTGCCAGCAGCCAAGATTCGGCGGGAAGGCACGAGCAGTACTTC. V usage is TRBV3-1 (or the pseudogene TRBV3-2) and J usage is TRBJ2-7; possibly TRBD2 for D (6 bases). Germline V gene sequence: CDR1 LGHDT, CDR2 YNNKEL (reference sequence). Trimming removed 0 bases from V and 5 bases from J, with 14 bases in between. This CDR3 is built from 15 residues.

Remarks on this clone: This specimen includes other DNA sequences encoding the same CDR3. The rearrangement joins TRBV14 to TRBJ2-3, with 9 bases that match TRBD2. The CDR3 consists of 15 residues. CDR1 is SGHDN, CDR2 FVKESK, per germline. Trimming took 6 bases from V and 2 from J; bases not matched to a gene: 6. The CDR3 DNA reads TGTGCCAGCAGTCAGCCGGGACTAGCCACAGATACGCAGTATTTT. Translating gives CASSQPGLATDTQYF.

The V gene is TRBV19, the J gene TRBJ2-1; 11 bases line up with TRBD2. CDR1 is LNHDA, CDR2 SQIVND, per germline (reference sequence). CDR3 length equals 15 residues. Trimming took 0 bases from V and 12 from J; bases not matched to a gene: 7. CDR3 sequence reads: CASSIETSGNSGQFF. The CDR3 bases are TGTGCCAGTAGTATAGAGACTAGCGGGAACAGTGGGCAGTTCTTC.

The V call is TRBV2, the J call TRBJ2-5; TRBD1 matches at 7 bases. Germline CDR1 is SNHLY and CDR2 is FYNNEI. Unmatched junction bases numbered 8, after V lost 5 bases and J lost 2 bases. CDR3 length: 15 residues. The CDR3 protein is CASSYGTAFQETQYF. The CDR3 coding sequence is TGTGCCAGCAGTTACGGGACAGCATTTCAAGAGACCCAGTACTTC. Using reference TRBV2 and TRBJ2-5 for the parts outside the CDR3, the full variable domain is EPEVTQTPSHQVTQMGQEVILRCVPISNHLYFYWYRQILGQKVEFLVSFYNNEISEKSEIFDDQFSVERPDGSNFTLKIRSTKLEDSAMYFCASSYGTAFQETQYFGPGTRLLVL.

A remark on this clone: A junction boundary mismatches the germline segment, possibly from a read error. The chain combines TRBV28 with TRBJ2-5; a possible D gene is TRBD1 (5 bases). The CDR3 contains 13 residues. Germline V gene lookup returns CDR1 MDHEN and CDR2 SYDVKM. CDR3 sequence reads: CASSKGSQEIQYF. The CDR3 region has the DNA TGTGCCAGCAGCAAGGGGTCCCAAGAGATCCAGTACTTC.

The V gene is TRBV2, the J gene TRBJ1-2, with D possibly matching TRBD1 (5 bases). V shed 7 bases and J shed 2 bases, with 14 bases lying between them. The CDR3 totals 14 residues. The germline gives CDR1 SNHLY, CDR2 FYNNEI. As DNA, the CDR3 is TGTGCCAGCAATAAAACAGGATCCAACTATGGCTACACCTTC. Translation: CASNKTGSNYGYTF.

The genes are TRBV19 and TRBJ2-5, with 11 bases identical to TRBD2. The V gene end was trimmed by 3 bases and the J gene end by 1 base; junction bases not matched to a gene: 7. Germline loops: CDR1 LNHDA, CDR2 SQIVND (reference sequence). This CDR3 has 17 residues. Here the CDR3 DNA reads TGTGCCAGTAGTATGCGGAGACTAGCGGGAAGCCAAGAGACCCAGTACTTC. It specifies CASSMRRLAGSQETQYF.

With respect to this clone: A read error may produce the germline difference seen at one junction end. The gene calls are TRBV2 and TRBJ2-5; 9 bases fit TRBD2. CDR3 size: 14 residues. Germline V gene lookup returns CDR1 SNHLY and CDR2 FYNNEI. In DNA, the CDR3 is TGTGTCAGCAGTCTTAGCGGGAGTCTGGAGACCCAGTACTTC. Encoded protein: CVSSLSGSLETQYF.

The V and J genes are TRBV28 and TRBJ2-1; TRBD2 matches 14 bases. The CDR3 has 15 residues. Germline V gene data show CDR1 as MDHEN and CDR2 as SYDVKM. Trimming at V came to 7 bases and at J to 8 bases, leaving 7 bases not matched to a gene. CDR3 in DNA: TGTGCCAGCATCAAACCGGGACTAGCGGGAGATGAGCAGTTCTTC. Translation gives CASIKPGLAGDEQFF. The full variable domain, its missing parts supplied by reference TRBV28 and TRBJ2-1, is DVKVTQSSRYLVKRTGEKVFLECVQDMDHENMFWYRQDPGLGLRLIYFSYDVKMKEKGDIPEGYSVSREKKERFSLILESASTNQTSMYLCASIKPGLAGDEQFFGPGTRLTVL.

V is TRBV6-4 and J is TRBJ2-1; tentative D call: TRBD1 (5 bases). CDR1 and CDR2 (germline): MRHNA, SNTAGT. Trimming stripped 2 bases from V and 6 bases from J, with 5 bases between. There are 12 residues in the CDR3. In DNA form, the CDR3 reads TGTGCCAGCAGTGACGACAGCAATGAGCAGTTCTTC. The encoded protein is CASSDDSNEQFF.

The chain combines TRBV2 with TRBJ2-2; D not resolved. Germline CDR1 is SNHLY and CDR2 is FYNNEI. V gave up 3 bases and J gave up 3 bases, with 8 bases separating them. CDR3 length: 14 residues. CDR3 DNA: TGTGCCAGCAGTGATCGCGCGGACACCGGGGAGCTGTTTTTT. Residues: CASSDRADTGELFF.

The rearrangement links TRBV28 to TRBJ1-2, with TRBD1 identical over 8 bases. V lost 7 bases to trimming and J lost 8 bases; unmatched junction nucleotides: 9. The germline CDR1 and CDR2 sequences are MDHEN and SYDVKM. The CDR3 contains 13 residues. DNA for the CDR3: TGTGCCAGCATTAGGGACAGGTCTAAGGGCTACACCTTC. Its translation: CASIRDRSKGYTF.

The genes are TRBV6-2 or TRBV6-3 and TRBJ1-5, with D unclear. CDR1 and CDR2 from the germline V gene are MNHEY and SVGEGT. The CDR3 extends over 14 amino acids. Trimming took 5 bases from V and 4 from J, leaving 12 bases between them. The CDR3 sequence: CASSQTSGNQPQHF. The CDR3 nucleotides read TGTGCCAGCAGTCAAACCTCCGGGAATCAGCCCCAGCATTTT.

The chain has TRBV5-1 and TRBJ1-1, with D tentatively TRBD1 (5 bases). CDR3 length: 13 amino acids. Deletions cut 4 bases from V and 9 bases from J, with 16 bases between. Germline CDR1 reads SGHRS; CDR2 reads YFSETQ. The CDR3 spells CASSIPDSKQAFF. CDR3 nucleotide sequence: TGCGCCAGCAGCATTCCTGACAGCAAGCAAGCTTTCTTT.

Points on this clone: This may stem from a read error, because a much larger clone lies one nucleotide away. The chain couples TRBV11-3 to TRBJ2-3; TRBD2 matches at 7 bases. With 5 bases clipped from V and 4 bases from J, the junction kept 9 bases outside the gene matches. The CDR3 loop spans 15 amino acids. The germline gives CDR1 SGHNT, CDR2 YENEEA. The CDR3 here is CASSPGTNFADTQYF. CDR3 bases: TGTGCCAGCAGCCCCGGGACTAATTTCGCAGATACGCAGTATTTT.

This clone was picked up one time. The chain is built from TRBV27 and TRBJ2-1; 7 bases are shared with TRBD1. This CDR3 is built from 16 residues. The germline CDR1 and CDR2 sequences are MNHEY and SMNVEV (reference sequence). The trim removed 4 bases at V and 8 bases at J, leaving 14 bases unmatched. DNA of the CDR3: TGTGCCAGCAGTTCCCCTAGGGGGCGGACGCCCCATGAGCAGTTCTTC. This sequence encodes CASSSPRGRTPHEQFF.